This record concerns one TCR beta chain sequence. Its specificity is not known. Pooled CD45RO+ cells and CCR7-negative CD45RA+ TemRA cells made up CD8 memory. The data were taken from a study of shared clonotypes between healthy human individuals. Overall study: Per donor, three plates held CD4 naive cells, three held CD4 memory, two held CD8 naive and one held CD8 memory. Whole-study results and caveats: Among non-shared clonotypes, generation probabilities were lower than among those shared by all four donors. Rarefaction revealed incomplete sorted-subset sequencing despite large depth.

CDR1 is SGHNT and CDR2 is YYREEE in the germline V gene (reference sequence). The CDR3 covers 14 residues. V gave up 0 bases and J gave up 2 bases; unmatched junction bases: 2. Measured with immunoSEQ multiplex PCR; TCRdb has only the in-frame clones, and not every one. This table has under 150,000 clones, 55% to 80% appearing once. The sample was memory CD8+ T cells sorted from blood. Indicated subset: CD45RO+ cells pooled with CCR7-negative TemRA cells. The sequence derives from a woman in her 30s in good health. The V and J genes are TRBV5-4 and TRBJ2-7, with 7 bases lining up with TRBD2. The CDR3 protein is CASSLGLATYEQYF. The CDR3 DNA reads as TGTGCCAGCAGCTTGGGACTAGCAACCTACGAGCAGTACTTC.